The 11 T cell receptor beta chains listed next were all sequenced from one sample in a study of blood T cell repertoires in COVID-19. TCRdb keeps only in-frame clones here, not all; method: immunoSEQ multiplex PCR. The sample yields 150,000 or so clones, around 80% seen once. The material sequenced was PBMCs or T cells enriched from blood (not recorded which). The receptors were gathered from a man in his fifties who had recovered from COVID-19.

For the CDR3, the DNA is TGTGCCAGCTCACCAGGGTCAGGGTATACTACCTACGAGCAGTACTTC. Amino acids: CASSPGSGYTTYEQYF. This rearrangement joins TRBV18 to TRBJ2-7; D might be TRBD1 (5 bases). V was clipped by 2 bases and J by 2 bases, with 16 bases between them. The CDR3 is made up of 16 amino acids. CDR1 is KGHSH and CDR2 is LQKENI in the germline V gene. The full variable domain, with the rest looked up from reference TRBV18 and TRBJ2-7, is NAGVMQNPRHLVRRRGQEARLRCSPMKGHSHVYWYRQLPEEGLKFMVYLQKENIIDESGMPKERFSAEFPKEGPSILRIQQVVRGDSAAYFCASSPGSGYTTYEQYFGPGTRLTVT.

The gene calls are TRBV18 and TRBJ2-2, with 8 nucleotides matching TRBD1. There are 15 residues in the CDR3. J lost 6 bases, V lost 8 bases, and 11 bases had no gene match. Germline CDR1 and CDR2: KGHSH and LQKENI. This CDR3 is CASATGGPVAGELFF. CDR3 bases: TGTGCCAGCGCAACAGGGGGACCGGTGGCCGGGGAGCTGTTTTTT.

The chain joins TRBV15 to TRBJ1-5; the D is unclear. CDR3 length: 15 amino acids. The germline V gene has CDR1 LNHNV and CDR2 YYDKDF (reference sequence). V lost 0 bases, J lost 2 bases, and 8 bases lay in between. CDR3 sequence: CATSRERGRNQPQHF. CDR3 coding DNA: TGTGCCACCAGCAGAGAGAGAGGGCGCAATCAGCCCCAGCATTTT.

For the CDR3, the DNA is TGTGCCAGCAGTAAAAGGAGTCGCTTCTATGGCTACACCTTC. This codes for CASSKRSRFYGYTF. The V and J genes are TRBV28 and TRBJ1-2; D not resolved. This CDR3 is built from 14 residues. Germline V gene lookup returns CDR1 MDHEN and CDR2 SYDVKM. Trimming stripped 5 bases from V and 4 bases from J, with 14 bases between.

This rearrangement joins TRBV14 to TRBJ2-1; maybe TRBD1 (5 bases). The CDR3 has 13 residues. Germline V gene sequence: CDR1 SGHDN, CDR2 FVKESK. The germline V and J ends were trimmed by 6 bases and 7 bases, with 13 bases remaining between them. The chain's CDR3 is CASRVGDENEQFF. DNA for the CDR3: TGTGCCAGCAGAGTAGGGGATGAAAATGAGCAGTTCTTC.

This chain joins TRBV19 and TRBJ2-2; TRBD2 matches 9 bases. V lost 3 bases and J lost 2; bases outside the gene matches: 4. Germline CDR1 is LNHDA and CDR2 is SQIVND (reference sequence). CDR3 length equals 16 residues. The CDR3 loop reads CASSIQRGVNTGELFF. CDR3 in DNA: TGTGCCAGTAGTATCCAGCGGGGGGTAAACACCGGGGAGCTGTTTTTT.

The table lists this clone with a few counts. The CDR3 region is CASGRVLLGGELFF. CDR3 bases: TGTGCTAGTGGGAGAGTATTGCTTGGTGGGGAGCTGTTTTTT. V gene TRBV12-5 combines with J gene TRBJ2-2; D gene unclear. CDR1 and CDR2 from the germline V gene are LGHNT and FRNRAP. This CDR3 is 14 amino acids long. V was pared by 6 bases and J by 8 bases, with 16 bases between.

V gene TRBV2 combines with J gene TRBJ1-4; 8 nucleotides align to TRBD1. Germline V gene data show CDR1 as SNHLY and CDR2 as FYNNEI. The CDR3 is made up of 13 amino acids. V lost 6 bases and J lost 7; bases outside the gene matches: 4. For the CDR3, the DNA is TGTGCCAGCAGGGGGACAGGCAGTGAAAAACTGTTTTTT. Encoded protein: CASRGTGSEKLFF.

The chain joins TRBV9 to TRBJ2-6; TRBD2 matches at 7 bases. This CDR3 has 15 residues. The ends lost 0 bases at V and 4 bases at J; junction bases unmatched: 1. Per the germline V gene, CDR1 is SGDLS and CDR2 is YYNGEE. CDR3 bases: TGTGCCAGCAGCGTAGAACTAGCGGGGGCCAACGTCCTGACTTTC. The encoded protein is CASSVELAGANVLTF.

The chain couples TRBV23-1 to TRBJ1-1, with TRBD1 identical over 9 bases. TRBV23-1 is an ORF for which the function is uncertain. J lost 4 bases, V lost 4 bases, and 13 bases had no gene match. The CDR3 runs to 17 residues. The CDR3 region is CASSRNSWDRVSTEAFF. The CDR3 DNA sequence: TGCGCCAGCAGTCGGAATAGTTGGGACAGGGTATCCACTGAAGCTTTCTTT.

The rearrangement joins TRBV30 to TRBJ1-2, with TRBD1 identical over 11 bases. The CDR3 consists of 14 residues. Trimming removed 2 bases from V and 8 bases from J; junction bases left unmatched: 7. CDR1 is GTSNPN and CDR2 is SVGIG in the germline V gene (reference sequence). The CDR3 DNA is TGTGCCTGGAGTTCCGGGACAGGGGGTCTGGGCTACACCTTC. Translated, it gives CAWSSGTGGLGYTF.